The present T cell receptor (beta chain) was sequenced within a study of cytomegalovirus exposure and HLA in healthy donors. Study details: As an earlier analysis found, 180 million or so T cells yielded approximately 100 million unique TCR beta sequences. Study-wide results and limits: In a later analysis, HLA-associated beta chains showed higher expansion and lower generation probabilities than comparable chains. On later analysis, the bulk of CMV-associated TCR beta chains appeared to be HLA-restricted. After further analysis at a later stage, 16,951 TCR beta sequences were associated with HLA alleles at 0.05 false discovery rate.

The V gene lost 2 bases and the J gene lost 4 bases, with 9 bases spanning the gap. Germline assignment: CDR1 SNHLY and CDR2 FYNNEI. The CDR3 has 14 amino acids. Both 60 Vbeta primers and 13 Jbeta primers went into the PCR. TCRdb's table, derived via immunoSEQ multiplex PCR, lists solely in-frame clones and lacks some. The repertoire holds some 160,000 clones, with almost 85% as singletons. In the case of this clone: Its target is not known.

The sequencing sample was made of PBMCs. This clonotype was sampled from a woman in her forties or fifties in good health and CMV-seronegative. J is TRBJ1-5 and V is TRBV2; D gene unclear. In nucleotides, the CDR3 is TGTGCCAGCAGTGAATTTCCGGGGAATCAGCCCCAGCATTTT. It encodes CASSEFPGNQPQHF.